This T cell receptor beta chain was retrieved from a study of human T cells and chemical hapten exposure. Study-level background: Patients were mainly female, each with alopecia areata, totalis or universalis.

Only a few counts were recorded for this clonotype. Its antigen is undetermined. Germline assignment: CDR1 SGHNT and CDR2 YYREEE (reference sequence). V shed 4 bases and J shed 2 bases, with 17 bases lying between them. The CDR3 has 16 residues. Specified time point: patch test 1, 2 weeks after DPC sensitization. The treatment here: therapeutic diphenylcyclopropenone sensitization with weekly scalp DPC. Donors were 18 to 70-year-old alopecia patients suitable for DPC. Individual cDNA molecules had unique molecular identifiers attached to them by the library. MiXCR, applied by TCRdb to the RACE reads, yields one record per CDR3 protein. Here the sample spans around 380,000 distinct CDR3 sequences, roughly 5% being singletons. Whole-study results and caveats: The count of PT1 expanded TCRs correlated positively with patch test score.

This sequence was found in a woman in her forties or fifties with alopecia areata. Some clones in this sample may be carry-over from other donors' samples. The chain employs TRBV5-4 and TRBJ2-3, with D perhaps matching TRBD2 (5 bases). This specimen consisted of whole blood, obtained in connection with sensitization to the hapten diphenylcyclopropenone (DPC). CDR3 in amino acids: CASSPKWPGNTDTQYF. In nucleotides, the CDR3 is TGTGCCAGCAGCCCGAAATGGCCGGGAAACACAGATACGCAGTATTTT.